This is a list of T cell receptor beta chains from one sample in a study of blood T cell repertoires in COVID-19. Profiling relied on immunoSEQ multiplex PCR, and the TCRdb table lists in-frame clones only, not all of them. The sample has more than 120,000 clones; about 88% are singletons. The sequenced sample was peripheral blood. The receptors shown here come from a human donor with acute or convalescent COVID-19. The donor label of this sample is uncertain. The CDR3 runs from the conserved cysteine through the conserved F or W. D genes are given only for firm matches. A row's size may be missing; if present it is once, few, many or a size class.

clone size	V gene	J gene	D gene	CDR3 DNA	CDR3 protein
-	TRBV6-5	TRBJ2-2	-	TGTGCCAGTTGGCTCCTTAACACCGGGGAGCTGTTTTTT	CASWLLNTGELFF
-	TRBV13	TRBJ1-5	-	TGTGCCAGCAGCTTATCCAGGAATCAGCCCCAGCATTTT	CASSLSRNQPQHF
-	TRBV25-1	TRBJ1-1	-	TGTGCCACAGGGACACCTGAGTGGACTGAAGCTTTCTTT	CATGTPEWTEAFF
-	TRBV5-1	TRBJ2-7	-	TGCGCCAGCAGCTTGGCCGGAGGTGCCTACGAGCAGTACTTC	CASSLAGGAYEQYF
-	TRBV6-6	TRBJ2-7	-	TGTGCCAGCATGTCCAGCGCCTCCGCCTACGAGCAGTACTTC	CASMSSASAYEQYF
-	TRBV30	TRBJ1-6	TRBD1	TGTGCCTGGGGGAGACAGGGATCCTATAATTCACCCCTCCACTTT	CAWGRQGSYNSPLHF
once	TRBV5-6	TRBJ2-1	-	TGTGCCAGCAGCTTTCGAACAGGATCCGGCATTCCGAAACGAGGGCAGTTCTTC	CASSFRTGSGIPKRGQFF
-	TRBV27	TRBJ2-6	-	TGTGCCTCCTACAGCTTCTCTGGGGCCAACGTCCTGACTTTC	CASYSFSGANVLTF
-	TRBV18	TRBJ1-3	-	TGTGCCAGCTCACCCCAGACAGGAACCTTCTCTGGAAACACCATATATTTT	CASSPQTGTFSGNTIYF
-	TRBV4-2	TRBJ1-2	-	TGTGCCAGCAGCCAGACACAGGGAATCGATGGCTACACCTTC	CASSQTQGIDGYTF
-	TRBV5-1	TRBJ2-2	TRBD2	TGCGCCAGCAGCTTTTCCTCCGGGACTAGCGGGAGGAACACCGGGGAGCTGTTTTTT	CASSFSSGTSGRNTGELFF
-	TRBV10-2	TRBJ1-5	TRBD1	TGCGCCCGCAGTGGACAGGGGTTTCAGCCCCAGCATTTT	CARSGQGFQPQHF
-	TRBV4-1	TRBJ2-1	TRBD2	TGCGCCAGCAGCCAAGTCCGGGCTAGCGGGAGGGGTGAGCAGTTCTTC	CASSQVRASGRGEQFF
-	TRBV6-2/TRBV6-3	TRBJ1-5	-	TGTGCCAGCAGTTCCCAGGGTGACATCAGCCCCCAGCATTTT	CASSSQGDISPQHF
-	TRBV7-9	TRBJ1-1	-	TGTGCCAGCAGCTCACTTACGGGGGATGAAGCTTTCTTT	CASSSLTGDEAFF
-	TRBV7-2	TRBJ2-3	-	TGTGCCAGCAGCTCTCGACTCGGCTCTAGCACAGATACGCAGTATTTT	CASSSRLGSSTDTQYF
-	TRBV6-6	TRBJ1-1	-	TGTGCCAGCAGCCCTAACCACGAAGCTTTCTTT	CASSPNHEAFF
-	TRBV11-2	TRBJ1-2	-	TGTGCCAGCAGCTCACGGGGTCAAGGAGGCTACACCTTC	CASSSRGQGGYTF
-	TRBV11-2	TRBJ2-3	-	TGTGCCAGCAGCCCCTACCCCGGGGTAGCGGCCACAGATACGCAGTATTTT	CASSPYPGVAATDTQYF
few	TRBV11-3	TRBJ2-4	-	TGTGCCAGCAGCTTAGGTCGGGGGAGTACGGACATTCAGTACTTC	CASSLGRGSTDIQYF
-	TRBV18	TRBJ2-6	TRBD1	TGTGCCAGCTCAATACAGGGGGCTGGGGCCAACGTCCTGACTTTC	CASSIQGAGANVLTF
-	TRBV6-5	TRBJ2-3	TRBD1	TGTGCCAGCAGTAAGGACAGGGGGGCAACAGATACGCAGTATTTT	CASSKDRGATDTQYF
-	TRBV2	TRBJ1-1	TRBD1	TGTGCCAGCAGTGAAGAGGGGGCCACTGAAGCTTTCTTT	CASSEEGATEAFF
-	TRBV3-1/TRBV3-2	TRBJ2-2	TRBD2	TGTGCCAGCAGCCGGGATCGGGGGGAAGTGACCGGGGAGCTGTTTTTT	CASSRDRGEVTGELFF
-	TRBV5-4	TRBJ2-1	TRBD2	TGTGCCAGCAGCGCGGGACTAGCGGGGAACAATGAGCAGTTCTTC	CASSAGLAGNNEQFF
-	TRBV7-2	TRBJ2-2	TRBD2	TGTGCCAGCAGCCCGGGACTAGCGGGAGGGTCGAGCACCGGGGAGCTGTTTTTT	CASSPGLAGGSSTGELFF
-	TRBV7-9	TRBJ1-2	TRBD1	TGTGCCAGCAGGCTGAAAGGACAGGGCGGCGGCTACACCTTC	CASRLKGQGGGYTF
-	TRBV3-1/TRBV3-2	TRBJ1-1	-	TGTGCCAGCAGCCAATGGGCCTCGGGGGACACTGAAGCTTTCTTT	CASSQWASGDTEAFF
once	TRBV27	TRBJ1-6	-	TGTGCCAGCAGTTTAACAACAGATTCACCCCTCCACTTT	CASSLTTDSPLHF
-	TRBV11-2	TRBJ2-5	-	TGTGCCAGCAGCCCCGCCCAGGGCAGACAAGAGACCCAGTACTTC	CASSPAQGRQETQYF